Below are 10 T cell receptor beta chains sequenced from a single sample in a study of human T cells and chemical hapten exposure. TCRdb processed the RACE reads anew with MiXCR; each CDR3 protein has one entry. This sample has 100,000 to 150,000 distinct CDR3 sequences, with around 8.3% found just once. Noted time point: healthy volunteer bleed at 2 weeks. Unfractionated whole blood was the source of the extracted total RNA. Sequencing was performed on whole blood. Receptors originate from a male donor in good health. Some clones in this sample may be carry-over from other donors' samples.

In nucleotides, the CDR3 is TGTGCCAGCACGGGAAACAGGGGTGGCACTGAAGCTTTCTTT. This translates into CASTGNRGGTEAFF. V and J are TRBV28 and TRBJ1-1, with 7 nucleotides matching TRBD1. The germline gives CDR1 MDHEN, CDR2 SYDVKM. The trim removed 7 bases at V and 4 bases at J, leaving 9 bases unmatched. The CDR3 contains 14 residues.

Only one count was recorded for this clonotype. The V call is TRBV27, the J call TRBJ1-4, with D perhaps TRBD1 (5 bases). V gave up 6 bases and J gave up 6 bases, with 14 bases separating them. Per germline, CDR1 MNHEY and CDR2 SMNVEV (reference sequence). CDR3 length: 14 amino acids. CDR3 in amino acids: CASRSGGSYEKLFF. The CDR3 DNA follows: TGTGCCAGCAGGTCCGGGGGGTCTTATGAAAAACTGTTTTTT.

This clonotype was seen ten or more times. The chain is built from TRBV7-9 and TRBJ2-5, with 8 positions matching TRBD1. The germline gives CDR1 SEHNR, CDR2 FQNEAQ (reference sequence). After removal of 6 bases from V and 4 bases from J, the junction contained 7 bases not matched to a gene. The length of the CDR3 is 14 residues. The CDR3: CASRSTTGGETQYF. CDR3 DNA sequence: TGTGCCAGCAGGAGCACAACAGGGGGAGAGACCCAGTACTTC.

This clonotype was counted at least ten times. This chain links TRBV30 with TRBJ1-2; 8 bases map to TRBD1. Germline values: CDR1 GTSNPN, CDR2 SVGIG (reference sequence). This CDR3 is built from 13 residues. J was trimmed by 0 bases and V by 5 bases; bases with no gene match: 2. CDR3 residues: CAWGQGANYGYTF. The CDR3 coding sequence is TGTGCCTGGGGACAGGGAGCTAACTATGGCTACACCTTC.

This clonotype was counted ten times or more. The chain carries TRBV10-3 and TRBJ2-1; 9 bases fit TRBD2. CDR3 length: 16 residues. Germline CDR1 and CDR2: ENHRY and SYGVKD. Trimming cost V 4 bases and J 5 bases; bases outside gene matches: 9. CDR3 region: CAISVNSGSFNNEQFF. In DNA form, the CDR3 reads TGTGCCATCAGTGTTAATAGCGGGAGTTTTAACAATGAGCAGTTCTTC.

There are many counts of this clonotype. This chain links TRBV29-1 with TRBJ2-3; TRBD2 agrees at 13 bases. V was pared by 7 bases and J by 3 bases, with 10 bases of the junction left unmatched. Germline V gene sequence: CDR1 SQVTM, CDR2 ANQGSEA. CDR3 length equals 16 residues. In DNA, the CDR3 is TGCAGCGGAGGTGGACTAGCGGGAGTAGTGACAGATACGCAGTATTTT. It specifies CSGGGLAGVVTDTQYF.

This clonotype was seen repeatedly, ten times or more. V and J are TRBV6-2 or TRBV6-3 and TRBJ2-1; 11 bases align to TRBD2. Trimming removed 0 bases from V and 9 bases from J; junction bases left unmatched: 4. Germline values: CDR1 MNHEY, CDR2 SVGEGT. The CDR3 totals 15 residues. The CDR3 DNA reads as TGTGCCAGCAGTTACTCGCCTAGCGGGGGGATTGAGCAGTTCTTC. Its protein product is CASSYSPSGGIEQFF.

The chain joins TRBV25-1 to TRBJ1-2; D gene ambiguous. Deletions cut 4 bases from V and 1 base from J, with 13 bases between. This CDR3 is 15 amino acids long. Per the germline V gene, CDR1 is MGHDK and CDR2 is SYGVNS. The CDR3 sequence: CASSVDTDRNYGYTF. As DNA, the CDR3 is TGTGCCAGCAGTGTCGACACGGATCGTAACTATGGCTACACCTTC.

This clonotype was seen at least ten times. The chain recombines TRBV7-8 with TRBJ2-2; 7 bases are shared with TRBD1. The CDR3 has 16 residues. V was clipped by 0 bases and J by 5 bases; unmatched bases: 6. The germline V gene encodes CDR1 SGHVS and CDR2 FQNEAQ. CDR3 sequence reads: CASSLAGQARTGELFF. CDR3 coding DNA: TGTGCCAGCAGCTTAGCCGGACAGGCGCGGACCGGGGAGCTGTTTTTT.

V gene TRBV5-1 combines with J gene TRBJ2-1; 16 positions agree with TRBD2. Germline CDR1 is SGHRS and CDR2 is YFSETQ. The ends lost 4 bases at V and 7 bases at J; junction bases unmatched: 5. This CDR3 contains 16 residues. The CDR3 is CASSGGLAGGVNEQFF. CDR3 DNA: TGCGCCAGCAGCGGGGGACTAGCGGGAGGGGTTAATGAGCAGTTCTTC.